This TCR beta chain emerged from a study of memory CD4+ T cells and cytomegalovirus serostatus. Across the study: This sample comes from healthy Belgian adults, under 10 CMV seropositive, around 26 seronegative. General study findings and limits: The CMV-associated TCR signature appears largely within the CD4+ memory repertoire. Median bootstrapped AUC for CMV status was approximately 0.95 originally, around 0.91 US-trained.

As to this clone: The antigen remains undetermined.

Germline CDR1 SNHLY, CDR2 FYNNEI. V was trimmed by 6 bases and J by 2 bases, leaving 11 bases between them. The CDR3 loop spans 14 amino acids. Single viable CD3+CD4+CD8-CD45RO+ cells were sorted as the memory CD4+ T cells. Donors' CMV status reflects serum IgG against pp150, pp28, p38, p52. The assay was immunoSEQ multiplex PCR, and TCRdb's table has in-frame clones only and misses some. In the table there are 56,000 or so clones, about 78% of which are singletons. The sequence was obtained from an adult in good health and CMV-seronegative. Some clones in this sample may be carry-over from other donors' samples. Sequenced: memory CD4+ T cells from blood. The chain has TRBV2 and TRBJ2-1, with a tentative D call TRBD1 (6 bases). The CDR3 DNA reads TGTGCCAGCAGACAGGGATTTACCTACAATGAGCAGTTCTTC. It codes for CASRQGFTYNEQFF.